The 2 T cell receptor beta chains below all came from one sample that was sequenced in a study of T cells after yellow fever vaccination. One entry per CDR3 protein results from TCRdb running MiXCR on the 5' RACE reads. Of about 400,000 distinct CDR3 sequences in the sample, approximately 10% were seen once. The material sequenced was PBMCs, taken on the day of the first yellow fever vaccination. The receptor source for this set is a man aged 18 to 35 who received the YFV17D yellow fever vaccine.

This clonotype was counted many times. The chain joins TRBV12-3 or TRBV12-4 to TRBJ1-2, with a weak D call TRBD1 (6 bases). Trimming shortened V by 6 bases and J by 5 bases, and 16 bases separated the two germline ends. The CDR3 is made up of 14 amino acids. The CDR3 DNA follows: TGTGCCAGCAGACGACCGGGACACGGATATGGCTACACCTTC. It encodes CASRRPGHGYGYTF.

This chain joins TRBV2 and TRBJ1-1; D gene unclear. The V end lost 5 bases, the J end lost 2 bases, and 15 bases lay between the germline ends. CDR3 length: 15 amino acids. Looked up from germline, CDR1 is SNHLY and CDR2 is FYNNEI. As DNA, the CDR3 is TGTGCCAGCAGTACCGTGGGTTTCGGCAACACTGAAGCTTTCTTT. Translating gives CASSTVGFGNTEAFF.